This paragraph reports one T cell receptor beta chain. No antigen is known for it. A junction boundary mismatches the germline segment, possibly from a read error. This sample is part of a study of OX40 agonist ivuxolimab in advanced cancers. About the research overall: Prior anti-PD-1, anti-PD-L1 or anti-CTLA-4 therapy did not bar entry, and more than 35% had some. Findings and limits, study-wide: By week 6 at 0.1 to 3.0 mg/kg, blood CD4+ and CD8+ T cells had expanded clonally.

CDR3 length equals 13 residues. TCRdb's table, derived via immunoSEQ multiplex PCR, lists solely in-frame clones and lacks some. The profile shows roughly 19,000 clones, over 70% of them singletons. This receptor was obtained from an adult with an advanced solid tumor such as melanoma, head and neck, liver or kidney cancer. The rearrangement uses TRBV5-3 and TRBJ2-7, with 7 bases that match TRBD1. TRBV5-3 is placed among ORFs of uncertain function. Sequencing was performed on CD4+ or CD8+ T cells sorted from blood, taken in a trial of the OX40 agonist ivuxolimab. The CDR3: CASSWGQNYEQYF. In DNA form, the CDR3 reads TGTGCCAGCAGCTGGGGACAGAACTACGAGCAGTACTTC.